The clone carrying this T cell receptor (beta chain) has just a few counts. The antigen is unknown. The CDR3 is 13 residues long. After removal of 4 bases from V and 5 bases from J, the junction contained 2 bases not matched to a gene. CDR1 and CDR2 (germline): MNHEY, SVGAGI. This record belongs to a study of T-cell memory formation after mild COVID-19. After 5'RACE with constant-segment primers, TCR alpha and TCR beta cDNA libraries carrying sample barcodes and UMIs were obtained. MiXCR, run by TCRdb on the 5' RACE reads, gives a single entry per CDR3 protein. The data contain under 300,000 distinct CDR3 sequences, 15% to 20% of them singletons. Study observations and caveats: That cross-reactive memory joined was suggested by some responding clones appearing in pre-infection memory.

This TCR derives from a young man who had mild COVID-19 (a few samples of this study predate the infection). Cell type and time point are not known. The V and J genes are TRBV6-5 and TRBJ1-3; TRBD1 aligns across 7 bases. Sequencing input: PBMCs or a T cell subset sorted from them (not recorded which). CDR3 protein: CASSSGGRNTIYF. The CDR3 bases are TGTGCCAGCAGTTCAGGGGGGCGAAACACCATATATTTT.